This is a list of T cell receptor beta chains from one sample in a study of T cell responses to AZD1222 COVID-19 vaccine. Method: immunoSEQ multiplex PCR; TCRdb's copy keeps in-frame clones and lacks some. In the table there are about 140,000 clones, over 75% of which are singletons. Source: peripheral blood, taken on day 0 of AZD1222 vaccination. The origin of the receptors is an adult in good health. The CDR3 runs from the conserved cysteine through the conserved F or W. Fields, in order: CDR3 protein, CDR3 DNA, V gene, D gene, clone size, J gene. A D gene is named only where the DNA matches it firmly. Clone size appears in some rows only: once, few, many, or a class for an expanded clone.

CASSPGTGDTEAFF | TGTGCCAGCTCCCCCGGGACAGGGGACACTGAAGCTTTCTTT | TRBV18 | TRBD1 | - | TRBJ1-1
CASSEGIRSRDYGYTF | TGTGCCAGCAGTGAAGGGATCAGGTCCCGAGACTATGGCTACACCTTC | TRBV2 | - | - | TRBJ1-2
CASSVDTNYGYTF | TGCGCCAGCAGCGTGGACACTAACTATGGCTACACCTTC | TRBV5-1 | - | - | TRBJ1-2
CASSYWGGNEKLFF | TGTGCCAGCAGCTATTGGGGGGGTAATGAAAAACTGTTTTTT | TRBV27 | - | - | TRBJ1-4
CASSQDQGKGNEKLFF | TGCGCCAGCAGCCAAGATCAGGGGAAGGGTAATGAAAAACTGTTTTTT | TRBV4-1 | - | once | TRBJ1-4
CASSPTGLKEKLFF | TGTGCCAGCTCACCCACAGGGCTTAAGGAAAAACTGTTTTTT | TRBV18 | - | - | TRBJ1-4
CASSKANTKREGHYNEQFF | TGTGCCAGCAGCAAAGCGAATACAAAGCGGGAGGGTCACTACAATGAGCAGTTCTTC | TRBV21-1 | - | - | TRBJ2-1
CASSGPGQLNTEAFF | TGTGCCAGCAGCGGGCCCGGGCAGCTGAACACTGAAGCTTTCTTT | TRBV9 | - | once | TRBJ1-1
CASSPGCPTYEQYF | TGTGCCAGCAGTCCAGGGTGCCCTACCTACGAGCAGTACTTC | TRBV3-1/TRBV3-2 | - | - | TRBJ2-7
CASTPSGGPFNEQFF | TGTGCCAGCACCCCTAGCGGGGGGCCCTTCAATGAGCAGTTCTTC | TRBV3-1/TRBV3-2 | TRBD2 | - | TRBJ2-1
CASSFGTSAYNEQFF | TGTGCCAGCAGCTTCGGGACTAGCGCCTACAATGAGCAGTTCTTC | TRBV7-8 | TRBD2 | - | TRBJ2-1
CASSELGQGGYGYTF | TGTGCCAGCAGTGAATTGGGACAGGGTGGCTATGGCTACACCTTC | TRBV2 | TRBD1 | - | TRBJ1-2
CASGLKDLYGYTF | TGTGCTAGTGGTTTAAAAGACCTCTATGGCTACACCTTC | TRBV12-5 | - | - | TRBJ1-2
CASSVGFAGAQNTEAFF | TGTGCCAGCAGCGTAGGTTTCGCGGGGGCGCAGAACACTGAAGCTTTCTTT | TRBV9 | - | - | TRBJ1-1
CASRPSPGNTEAFF | TGTGCCAGCAGACCCTCCCCCGGGAACACTGAAGCTTTCTTT | TRBV27 | - | - | TRBJ1-1
CASSFDREDGYTF | TGTGCCAGCAGTTTCGACAGGGAGGACGGCTACACCTTC | TRBV6-6 | TRBD1 | once | TRBJ1-2
CASKGASGASSNEQFF | TGTGCCAGCAAGGGCGCTAGCGGAGCTTCTTCCAATGAGCAGTTCTTC | TRBV28 | TRBD2 | - | TRBJ2-1
CASSLGPPFGGTQYF | TGCGCCAGCAGCTTGGGACCCCCCTTCGGGGGTACGCAGTATTTT | TRBV5-1 | - | - | TRBJ2-3
CATLRDRTYNEQFF | TGTGCCACCCTCCGGGACAGAACTTACAATGAGCAGTTCTTC | TRBV6-5 | TRBD1 | - | TRBJ2-1
CANSDRSNQPQHF | TGTGCCAACTCAGACAGGAGCAATCAGCCCCAGCATTTT | TRBV28 | - | - | TRBJ1-5
CASSERPYGYTF | TGTGCCAGCAGTGAAAGGCCCTATGGCTACACCTTC | TRBV2 | - | - | TRBJ1-2
CASSLAGTGDETQYF | TGCGCCAGCAGCTTGGCGGGGACAGGGGACGAGACCCAGTACTTC | TRBV5-1 | TRBD1 | - | TRBJ2-5
CASSIQGEGNQPQHF | TGTGCCAGCAGTATCCAGGGTGAAGGGAATCAGCCCCAGCATTTT | TRBV27 | - | - | TRBJ1-5
CASSVMGPGTREQYF | TGTGCCAGTAGTGTTATGGGGCCAGGGACCCGCGAGCAGTACTTC | TRBV19 | - | - | TRBJ2-7
CASSLVYIQETQYF | TGTGCCAGCAGCTTAGTATACATCCAAGAGACCCAGTACTTC | TRBV7-2 | - | - | TRBJ2-5
CSASSGAYNEQFF | TGCAGTGCTAGTAGCGGGGCTTACAATGAGCAGTTCTTC | TRBV20-1 | TRBD2 | - | TRBJ2-1
CATWGSGGTDTQYF | TGTGCCACCTGGGGTAGCGGGGGGACAGATACGCAGTATTTT | TRBV19 | TRBD2 | - | TRBJ2-3
CATSDPTGGGFTDTQYF | TGTGCCACCAGTGATCCGACAGGGGGCGGCTTCACAGATACGCAGTATTTT | TRBV24-1 | TRBD1 | - | TRBJ2-3
CASQTGSSGGWYNEQFF | TGTGCCAGCCAAACGGGGTCCAGCGGGGGGTGGTACAATGAGCAGTTCTTC | TRBV19 | TRBD2 | - | TRBJ2-1
CASSRQGHWNSPLHF | TGTGCCAGCTCAAGACAGGGCCATTGGAATTCACCCCTCCACTTT | TRBV18 | TRBD1 | once | TRBJ1-6
CASSWTGSDTEAFF | TGTGCCAGCAGCTGGACAGGGAGTGACACTGAAGCTTTCTTT | TRBV2 | TRBD1 | few | TRBJ1-1
CASVKGGTGTQYF | TGTGCCAGCGTGAAGGGGGGCACGGGGACCCAGTACTTC | TRBV5-6 | - | - | TRBJ2-5
CASSYRWTETEAFF | TGTGCCAGCAGTTACCGATGGACAGAAACTGAAGCTTTCTTT | TRBV6-5 | - | - | TRBJ1-1
CASSTTSGKGDEQFF | TGTGCCAGCAGTACAACTAGCGGGAAAGGTGATGAGCAGTTCTTC | TRBV6-4 | TRBD2 | - | TRBJ2-1
CSARVYYEQYF | TGCAGTGCTAGGGTCTACTACGAGCAGTACTTC | TRBV20-1 | - | - | TRBJ2-7
CATSRDGGHSGTGELFF | TGTGCCACCAGCAGAGATGGAGGACATTCGGGGACCGGGGAGCTGTTTTTT | TRBV15 | - | - | TRBJ2-2
CASSLALGTEQYF | TGTGCCAGCAGCTTAGCGTTAGGGACGGAGCAGTACTTC | TRBV7-2 | - | - | TRBJ2-7
CAISEEGLNQPQHF | TGTGCCATCAGTGAAGAAGGCCTAAATCAGCCCCAGCATTTT | TRBV10-3 | - | - | TRBJ1-5
CASSFLAHGEEKLFF | TGTGCCAGCAGTTTCTTGGCGCATGGGGAGGAAAAACTGTTTTTT | TRBV28 | - | - | TRBJ1-4
CASSQGGGGSSYNEQFF | TGTGCCAGCAGCCAAGGGGGAGGCGGCAGCTCCTACAATGAGCAGTTCTTC | TRBV3-1/TRBV3-2 | - | - | TRBJ2-1
CASSPRGLKTNYGYTF | TGTGCCAGCAGCCCCCGGGGTTTGAAGACTAACTATGGCTACACCTTC | TRBV3-1/TRBV3-2 | - | - | TRBJ1-2
CATKRNTEAFF | TGTGCCACCAAACGGAACACTGAAGCTTTCTTT | TRBV28 | - | once | TRBJ1-1
CASSWTNEKLFF | TGTGCCAGCAGCTGGACTAATGAAAAACTGTTTTTT | TRBV7-9 | - | - | TRBJ1-4
CASSIVGSRVGNSPLHF | TGTGCCAGTAGTATAGTTGGCAGCAGAGTGGGGAATTCACCCCTCCACTTT | TRBV19 | - | - | TRBJ1-6
CASSQVGEQYF | TGTGCCAGCAGCCAAGTGGGCGAGCAGTACTTC | TRBV3-1/TRBV3-2 | - | - | TRBJ2-7
CASSVQGDQPQHF | TGTGCCAGCAGTGTGCAGGGGGATCAGCCCCAGCATTTT | TRBV2 | TRBD1 | - | TRBJ1-5
CASSPTLNTEAFF | TGTGCCAGCAGTCCCACTTTGAACACTGAAGCTTTCTTT | TRBV28 | - | - | TRBJ1-1
CASSIGTALMSTDTQYF | TGTGCCAGTAGTATAGGGACCGCGCTTATGAGCACAGATACGCAGTATTTT | TRBV19 | - | - | TRBJ2-3
CASSQSPDGTGELFF | TGTGCCAGCAGTCAGTCTCCGGACGGAACCGGGGAGCTGTTTTTT | TRBV6-5 | - | few | TRBJ2-2